This TCR beta chain is drawn from a study of human T cells and chemical hapten exposure. Germline CDR1 reads SGDLS; CDR2 reads YYNGEE. There are 14 residues in the CDR3. Trimming took 7 bases from V and 0 from J, leaving 12 bases between them. MiXCR, applied by TCRdb to the RACE reads, yields one record per CDR3 protein. This table has more than 300,000 distinct CDR3 sequences, about 5% appearing once. This clonotype was counted ten times or more. Time point in this sample: pre-sensitization, week 0. This sample's treatment: therapeutic diphenylcyclopropenone sensitization with weekly scalp DPC. This chain joins TRBV9 and TRBJ2-3; D assignment may be TRBD1 or TRBD2 (6 bases each). Source: whole blood, taken in connection with sensitization to the hapten diphenylcyclopropenone (DPC). The origin of this receptor is a woman aged 18 to 35 with alopecia areata. Some clones in this sample may be carry-over from other donors' samples. This chain's CDR3 is CASPGALSTDTQYF. The CDR3 nucleotides read TGTGCCAGCCCGGGGGCCTTAAGCACAGATACGCAGTATTTT.